Listed below are T cell receptor beta chains from one sample, sequenced in a study of blood T cell repertoires in COVID-19. Assay used: immunoSEQ multiplex PCR; TCRdb lists only in-frame clones, some missing. Of approximately 150,000 clones detected, about 80% appear once; the ten largest clones hold 15% to 20%. Sample: peripheral blood. These receptors all come from a middle-aged man with acute or convalescent COVID-19. The CDR3 runs from the conserved cysteine through the conserved F or W. A D gene is named only where the DNA matches it firmly. Clone size is not always given. Where it is, it says once, few, many or a class for expanded clones.

CASSKGQGIGYTF	TGTGCCAGTAGTAAAGGACAGGGGATCGGCTACACCTTC	TRBV19	TRBJ1-2	TRBD1	-
CASSLASGGAHNEQFF	TGTGCCAGCAGCTTAGCTAGCGGGGGGGCCCACAATGAGCAGTTCTTC	TRBV11-2	TRBJ2-1	TRBD2	few
CASSSGQTYEQYF	TGTGCCAGCAGCTCGGGACAGACCTACGAGCAGTACTTC	TRBV11-1	TRBJ2-7	TRBD1	-
CASNGGKITRNTIYF	TGTGCCAGCAATGGGGGCAAGATAACTCGGAACACCATATATTTT	TRBV28	TRBJ1-3	-	-
CASSIRLAGGTDTQYF	TGTGCCAGTAGTATCCGACTAGCGGGGGGAACAGATACGCAGTATTTT	TRBV19	TRBJ2-3	TRBD2	-
CASSLGTENEKLFF	TGCGCCAGCAGCTTGGGGACAGAAAATGAAAAACTGTTTTTT	TRBV5-1	TRBJ1-4	-	-
CAWSVPPDSPLHF	TGTGCCTGGAGTGTTCCCCCTGATTCACCCCTCCACTTT	TRBV30	TRBJ1-6	-	once
CASSLVQNYGYTF	TGCGCCAGCAGCTTGGTGCAGAACTATGGCTACACCTTC	TRBV5-1	TRBJ1-2	-	-
CASSRDRGGEQYF	TGTGCCAGCTCTAGGGACAGGGGGGGCGAGCAGTACTTC	TRBV27	TRBJ2-7	TRBD1	-
CASSGRGGHRVVTQYF	TGTGCCAGCAGCGGGAGGGGGGGCCATCGGGTTGTGACCCAGTACTTC	TRBV21-1	TRBJ2-5	-	-
CASSLLQGGELFF	TGTGCCAGCAGCTTGCTGCAGGGGGGGGAGCTGTTTTTT	TRBV5-4	TRBJ2-2	-	few
CASSPWTSGNNEQFF	TGTGCCAGCTCACCCTGGACTAGCGGCAACAATGAGCAGTTCTTC	TRBV18	TRBJ2-1	TRBD2	-
CATRQGAELEAEAFF	TGTGCCACCCGACAGGGGGCGGAATTAGAGGCTGAAGCTTTCTTT	TRBV2	TRBJ1-1	TRBD1	-
CASSTNPGTATEAFF	TGTGCCAGCAGCACCAACCCCGGGACAGCCACTGAAGCTTTCTTT	TRBV7-2	TRBJ1-1	TRBD1	-
CASSQNPGLGYTF	TGTGCCAGCAGCCAGAATCCAGGGTTAGGCTACACCTTC	TRBV3-1/TRBV3-2	TRBJ1-2	-	once
CASSSTDTQYF	TGTGCCAGCTCTAGCACAGATACGCAGTATTTT	TRBV2	TRBJ2-3	-	once